Listed below are T cell receptor beta chains from one sample, sequenced in a study of blood T cell repertoires in COVID-19. TCRdb keeps only in-frame clones here, not all; method: immunoSEQ multiplex PCR. The table records some 250,000 clones, about 86% of them present only once. Sequencing used peripheral blood. The receptor source for this set is a man aged 55 to 70 with acute or convalescent COVID-19. Both conserved end residues are part of each CDR3. The D gene is left open where the match is weak. Size values are once, few and many counts, or a class for expanded clones, and some rows have none.

>TRBJ2-1|TRBV5-1|.|TRBD2
CASSLAGGSAYNEQFF
TGCGCCAGCAGCTTGGCCGGGGGGAGCGCCTACAATGAGCAGTTCTTC
>TRBJ2-7|TRBV27|many|.
CASSPSSAFSGYEQYF
TGTGCCAGCAGTCCTTCCTCAGCTTTCTCGGGTTACGAGCAGTACTTC
>TRBJ2-3|TRBV21-1|.|.
CASSKSVAGSSTDTQYF
TGTGCCAGCAGCAAATCTGTGGCGGGATCTAGCACAGATACGCAGTATTTT
>TRBJ1-1|TRBV30|.|.
CAWSQEDTEAFF
TGTGCCTGGAGTCAGGAGGACACTGAAGCTTTCTTT
>TRBJ1-2|TRBV5-6|.|.
CASSFVSNYGYTF
TGTGCCAGCAGCTTTGTCTCTAACTATGGCTACACCTTC
>TRBJ1-1|TRBV28|.|TRBD1
CASSSPSVSSDRGHAFF
TGTGCCAGCAGTTCACCCAGCGTGTCGTCGGACAGGGGACATGCTTTCTTT
>TRBJ1-1|TRBV19|.|.
CASSIATGITEAFF
TGTGCCAGTAGTATAGCCACAGGGATCACTGAAGCTTTCTTT
>TRBJ2-6|TRBV28|.|.
CASSMFRSGANVLTF
TGTGCCAGCAGTATGTTTCGCTCTGGGGCTAACGTCCTGACTTTC
>TRBJ2-1|TRBV5-5|.|TRBD2
CASSLVLADFSYNEQFF
TGTGCCAGCAGCTTGGTACTAGCGGACTTCTCCTACAATGAGCAGTTCTTC
>TRBJ2-2|TRBV5-4|.|.
CAGQQYSNTGELFF
TGTGCCGGGCAACAGTACTCGAACACCGGGGAGCTGTTTTTT
>TRBJ1-1|TRBV5-4|once|TRBD1
CASSPVGQGAEAFF
TGTGCCAGCAGCCCTGTTGGACAGGGTGCTGAAGCTTTCTTT
>TRBJ2-3|TRBV7-2|.|TRBD1
CASSRTGGTDTQYF
TGTGCCAGCAGCCGGACAGGGGGAACGGATACGCAGTATTTT
>TRBJ2-4|TRBV6-2/TRBV6-3|.|TRBD1
CASSTTGDNAKNIQYF
TGTGCCAGCAGCACCACAGGGGATAATGCCAAAAACATTCAGTACTTC